Listed here are 30 T cell receptor beta chains from one sample, sequenced in a study of sequential checkpoint blockade in melanoma. Assay used: immunoSEQ multiplex PCR; TCRdb lists only in-frame clones, some missing. The profile shows over 10,000 clones, roughly 80% of them singletons. Indicated treatment: randomized to nivolumab then ipilimumab (arm A) or the reverse (arm B). This material consisted of CD8+ T cells sorted from blood (inferred from file names), taken from a patient given nivolumab and ipilimumab in sequence. The receptors come from a human donor with melanoma.

The CDR3 here is CASGEGGSTNEKLFF. The CDR3 coding sequence is TGTGCCAGCGGGGAAGGGGGATCCACTAATGAAAAACTGTTTTTT. V gene TRBV7-9 combines with J gene TRBJ1-4; possible D gene TRBD1, 6 bases. The CDR3 loop spans 15 amino acids. The V gene lost 8 bases and the J gene lost 2 bases, with 15 bases spanning the gap. CDR1 is SEHNR, CDR2 FQNEAQ, per germline (reference sequence).

The chain is built from TRBV6-1 and TRBJ2-2; D uncertain. This CDR3 is 11 amino acids long. Looked up from germline, CDR1 is MNHNS and CDR2 is SASEGT. Trimming cost V 8 bases and J 3 bases, with 4 bases left between them. The CDR3 loop reads CASVDTGELFF. CDR3 nucleotide sequence: TGTGCCAGCGTCGACACCGGGGAGCTGTTTTTT.

This clone was observed once. The rearrangement uses TRBV7-3 and TRBJ2-1, with TRBD2 matching over 9 bases. Looked up from germline, CDR1 is SGHTA and CDR2 is FQGTGA. CDR3 length: 16 amino acids. With 5 bases clipped from V and 5 bases from J, the junction kept 10 bases outside the gene matches. The CDR3 reads CASSRAAGGLNNEQFF. CDR3 coding DNA: TGTGCCAGCAGCAGAGCAGCGGGGGGCCTCAACAATGAGCAGTTCTTC.

V gene TRBV27 combines with J gene TRBJ1-6; a possible D gene is TRBD1 (6 bases). There are 17 residues in the CDR3. Germline V lookup: CDR1 MNHEY, CDR2 SMNVEV (reference sequence). Trimming cost V 5 bases and J 7 bases, with 21 bases left between them. For the CDR3, the DNA is TGTGCCAGCAGTCCCTCCCAGGGGCCCCGATTAAATTCACCCCTCCACTTT. It is translated as CASSPSQGPRLNSPLHF.

About this clone itself: The junction departs from the called germline gene at one end, perhaps through a read error. This rearrangement joins TRBV7-7 to TRBJ1-3; D uncertain. The germline V gene encodes CDR1 SSHAT and CDR2 FNYEAQ (reference sequence). The CDR3 runs 13 residues. DNA for the CDR3: TGTGCTAGCAGCTTAAGCGAAGGAAACACCATATATTTT. Translating it yields CASSLSEGNTIYF.

The chain joins TRBV11-2 to TRBJ2-7, with D perhaps TRBD1 (6 bases). Between the trimmed V and J ends, which lost 5 bases and 6 bases, there was a span of 14 bases. The CDR3 runs to 13 residues. The germline gives CDR1 SGHAT, CDR2 FQNNGV. CDR3 region: CASSPRQAPEQYF. The CDR3 DNA sequence: TGTGCCAGCAGCCCTAGACAGGCCCCCGAGCAGTACTTC.

The chain has TRBV28 and TRBJ2-7; possible D gene TRBD2, 7 bases. Trimming removed 3 bases at V and 4 bases at J, with 13 bases between. CDR1 MDHEN and CDR2 SYDVKM come from the germline V gene. The CDR3 runs to 14 residues. In nucleotides, the CDR3 is TGTGCCAGCAGTTTGCGGGGGCCAGGTTACGAGCAGTACTTC. It translates to CASSLRGPGYEQYF.

CDR3 nucleotide sequence: TGTGCCAGCAGCTGGGGGACAGCCTACGAGCAGTACTTC. Protein product: CASSWGTAYEQYF. The chain uses TRBV6-5 and TRBJ2-7; the match to TRBD1 covers 7 bases. The CDR3 runs to 13 residues. V dropped 6 bases and J dropped 2; count of bases not matched to a gene: 4. Germline V gene lookup returns CDR1 MNHEY and CDR2 SVGAGI.

This chain joins TRBV28 and TRBJ1-2, with D perhaps TRBD1 (5 bases). Germline values: CDR1 MDHEN, CDR2 SYDVKM. The germline V and J ends were trimmed by 5 bases and 8 bases, with 15 bases remaining between them. The CDR3 length is 13 residues. The CDR3 here is CASSTGLWEGYTF. The DNA for the CDR3 is TGTGCCAGCAGTACGGGACTTTGGGAGGGCTACACCTTC.

This chain uses TRBV27 with TRBJ2-7, with TRBD2 identical over 7 bases. Germline values: CDR1 MNHEY, CDR2 SMNVEV (reference sequence). The CDR3 is made up of 16 amino acids. V shed 0 bases, J shed 1 base, and the junction held 6 bases outside the gene matches. The CDR3 DNA reads as TGTGCCAGCAGTTTATCGAGCGGGGAAACTTCCTACGAGCAGTACTTC. It is translated as CASSLSSGETSYEQYF.

CDR3 in amino acids: CASSLAATRFPYF. Here the CDR3 DNA reads TGTGCCAGCAGCTTAGCAGCCACTAGGTTTCCGTATTTT. V gene TRBV7-9 combines with J gene TRBJ2-3, with D tentatively TRBD2 (5 bases). Trimming cost V 0 bases and J 14 bases, with 15 bases left between them. The CDR3 runs to 13 residues. Germline V gene lookup returns CDR1 SEHNR and CDR2 FQNEAQ (reference sequence).

The chain employs TRBV27 and TRBJ1-6; a possible D gene is TRBD1 (5 bases). Germline V gene lookup returns CDR1 MNHEY and CDR2 SMNVEV (reference sequence). This CDR3 contains 14 residues. V was pared by 5 bases and J by 10 bases, with 15 bases between. The CDR3 DNA reads TGTGCCAGCAGTCCAGCGGGGCCGGTCTCACCCCTCCACTTT. It specifies CASSPAGPVSPLHF.

J is TRBJ1-5 and V is TRBV6-4; the D is unclear. Trimming cost V 5 bases and J 0 bases, with 14 bases left between them. The germline gives CDR1 MRHNA, CDR2 SNTAGT. CDR3 size: 16 residues. The CDR3 region is CASSYVLDFSNQPQHF. The CDR3 coding sequence is TGTGCCAGCAGTTACGTTTTGGACTTTAGCAATCAGCCCCAGCATTTT.

The chain has TRBV5-1 and TRBJ2-7, with 9 positions matching TRBD2. There are 15 residues in the CDR3. The germline gives CDR1 SGHRS, CDR2 YFSETQ. V gave up 0 bases and J gave up 2 bases; unmatched junction bases: 3. CDR3 sequence (DNA): TGCGCCAGCAGCTTGGTAGCGGGGGAGACCTACGAGCAGTACTTC. This translates into CASSLVAGETYEQYF.

V and J are TRBV2 and TRBJ2-2; TRBD2 aligns across 9 bases. The CDR3 spans 14 residues. Trimming took 7 bases from V and 6 from J; bases not matched to a gene: 6. Germline CDR1 and CDR2: SNHLY and FYNNEI. The CDR3 DNA reads as TGTGCCAGCACCGGACTAGCGCTGCCCGGGGAGCTGTTTTTT. It is translated as CASTGLALPGELFF.

This clone has only a few counts. The chain joins TRBV2 to TRBJ2-7, with D hard to call. The V and J ends lost 5 bases and 0 bases respectively, with 8 bases between them. Germline loops: CDR1 SNHLY, CDR2 FYNNEI. CDR3 length equals 13 residues. CDR3 nucleotide sequence: TGTGCCAGCAGTTACTCTGACTCCTACGAGCAGTACTTC. The encoded protein is CASSYSDSYEQYF. The full variable domain, with the rest looked up from reference TRBV2 and TRBJ2-7, is EPEVTQTPSHQVTQMGQEVILRCVPISNHLYFYWYRQILGQKVEFLVSFYNNEISEKSEIFDDQFSVERPDGSNFTLKIRSTKLEDSAMYFCASSYSDSYEQYFGPGTRLTVT.

The chain couples TRBV7-8 to TRBJ1-3; D perhaps matches TRBD1 (5 bases). CDR1 SGHVS and CDR2 FQNEAQ come from the germline V gene. Trimming removed 1 base from V and 0 bases from J, with 7 bases in between. The CDR3 is 15 residues long. The CDR3 DNA is TGTGCCAGCAGCTTAGGGACACCCTCTGGAAACACCATATATTTT. This sequence encodes CASSLGTPSGNTIYF. Filled out from reference TRBV7-8 and TRBJ1-3, the complete variable domain reads GAGVSQSPRYKVAKRGQDVALRCDPISGHVSLFWYQQALGQGPEFLTYFQNEAQLDKSGLPSDRFFAERPEGSVSTLKIQRTQQEDSAVYLCASSLGTPSGNTIYFGEGSWLTVV.

This rearrangement joins TRBV7-9 to TRBJ2-3; tentatively, D is TRBD2 (6 bases). Deletions cut 5 bases from V and 4 bases from J, with 16 bases between. This CDR3 region has 15 residues. Looked up from germline, CDR1 is SEHNR and CDR2 is FQNEAQ (reference sequence). The DNA of the CDR3 is TGTGCCAGCAGCAATCGGGACTCCGAGTCAGATACGCAGTATTTT. Its translation is CASSNRDSESDTQYF. Full variable domain (missing parts from reference TRBV7-9 and TRBJ2-3): DTGVSQNPRHKITKRGQNVTFRCDPISEHNRLYWYRQTLGQGPEFLTYFQNEAQLEKSRLLSDRFSAERPKGSFSTLEIQRTEQGDSAMYLCASSNRDSESDTQYFGPGTRLTVL.

As regards this clone: Mismatch with germline at one junction end may stem from a read error. The sample has other DNA sequences that encode this CDR3 too. This chain connects TRBV6-1 to TRBJ1-6; maybe TRBD1 (5 bases). Germline values: CDR1 MNHNS, CDR2 SASEGT. The CDR3 totals 14 residues. CDR3 sequence reads: CASSETRVSSPLHF. Here the CDR3 DNA reads TGTGCCAGCAGTGAAACCAGGGTCTCCTCACCCCTCCACTTC.

The chain uses TRBV18 and TRBJ1-5; tentatively, D is TRBD1 (5 bases). V was clipped by 0 bases and J by 5 bases, with 14 bases between them. The CDR3 extends over 16 amino acids. Germline lookup yields CDR1 KGHSH and CDR2 LQKENI. As DNA, the CDR3 is TGTGCCAGCTCACCACCCGGCAGGGTGTGGGATCAGCCCCAGCATTTT. Its translation: CASSPPGRVWDQPQHF.

This chain links TRBV6-6 with TRBJ1-2; TRBD1 aligns across 7 bases. CDR1 is MNHNY, CDR2 SVGAGI, per germline (reference sequence). This CDR3 is built from 11 residues. V dropped 8 bases and J dropped 6; count of bases not matched to a gene: 3. CDR3 region: CASARGDGYTF. For the CDR3, the DNA is TGTGCCAGCGCCAGGGGGGATGGCTACACCTTC.

Note on this clone: One junction end disagrees with the germline gene, perhaps due to a read error. The J gene is TRBJ1-4, the V gene TRBV5-8; 9 bases line up with TRBD1. This CDR3 comprises 16 residues. Germline values: CDR1 SGHTS, CDR2 YDEGEE. As DNA, the CDR3 is TGTGCCAGCAGCTTGGTACCCCGGGACAGGGAATCTTTTCTTGATTTT. Translated: CASSLVPRDRESFLDF. Drawing the rest from reference TRBV5-8 and TRBJ1-4, the complete variable domain is EAGVTQSPTHLIKTRGQQATLRCSPISGHTSVYWYQQALGLGLQFLLWYDEGEERNRGNFPPRFSGRQFPNYSSELNVNALELEDSALYLCASSLVPRDRESFLDFGSGTQLSVL.

V is TRBV5-1 and J is TRBJ1-1; D gene unclear. There are 14 residues in the CDR3. Per the germline V gene, CDR1 is SGHRS and CDR2 is YFSETQ. V was cut by 4 bases and J by 4 bases, with 14 bases left in between. CDR3 residues: CASSPLRGSTEAFF. CDR3 DNA: TGCGCCAGCAGCCCTTTGCGGGGATCCACTGAAGCTTTCTTT.

This rearrangement joins TRBV9 to TRBJ2-2, with TRBD2 matching 12 bases. J was trimmed by 6 bases and V by 3 bases; bases with no gene match: 6. The germline gives CDR1 SGDLS, CDR2 YYNGEE. CDR3 length equals 16 residues. The CDR3 protein is CASSALAGGPSGELFF. CDR3 bases: TGTGCCAGCAGCGCTCTAGCGGGGGGGCCCTCCGGGGAGCTGTTTTTT.

This chain links TRBV6-1 with TRBJ1-2, with D possibly TRBD1 on 6 matching bases. V was trimmed by 3 bases and J by 6 bases, leaving 17 bases between them. This CDR3 region has 15 residues. Germline V gene lookup returns CDR1 MNHNS and CDR2 SASEGT. The CDR3 is CASSDADSALDGYTF. CDR3 in DNA: TGTGCCAGCAGTGATGCGGACAGCGCCCTCGATGGCTACACCTTC.

As regards this clone: Other DNA sequences in the same sample also yield this CDR3. This rearrangement joins TRBV7-9 to TRBJ1-2, with 10 bases aligning to TRBD1. The CDR3 is 14 amino acids. Germline loops: CDR1 SEHNR, CDR2 FQNEAQ (reference sequence). The J segment lost 4 bases and the V segment lost 5 bases, leaving 4 bases of the junction unmatched. DNA for the CDR3: TGTGCCAGCAGCCAGACAGGGGGCAGCTATGGCTACACCTTC. Its translation: CASSQTGGSYGYTF.

The J gene is TRBJ1-3, the V gene TRBV5-1; D not certain. Germline-derived CDR1 and CDR2 are SGHRS and YFSETQ. CDR3 length equals 15 residues. V lost 0 bases and J lost 0, with 7 bases in between. The CDR3 DNA reads TGCGCCAGCAGCTTGGCCGAGAGCTCTGGAAACACCATATATTTT. Amino acid sequence: CASSLAESSGNTIYF.

The rearrangement links TRBV27 to TRBJ2-1; TRBD2 matches 12 bases. Germline CDR1 and CDR2: MNHEY and SMNVEV (reference sequence). J gave up 6 bases and V 6 bases, and 9 bases lay outside the gene matches. The CDR3 is 16 residues long. The CDR3 DNA is TGTGCCAGCAGCCTACTCCTAGCGGGGGGGCCCAATGAGCAGTTCTTC. This sequence encodes CASSLLLAGGPNEQFF.

V and J are TRBV7-9 and TRBJ2-7; weak D call: TRBD2 (6 bases). The CDR3 sequence is 15 residues long. CDR1 is SEHNR and CDR2 is FQNEAQ in the germline V gene (reference sequence). Trimming shortened V by 6 bases and J by 1 base, and 16 bases separated the two germline ends. CDR3: CASSGLLGGSYEQYF. CDR3 in DNA: TGTGCCAGCAGTGGGTTATTAGGAGGGTCCTACGAGCAGTACTTC. The full variable domain, completed using reference TRBV7-9 and TRBJ2-7, is DTGVSQNPRHKITKRGQNVTFRCDPISEHNRLYWYRQTLGQGPEFLTYFQNEAQLEKSRLLSDRFSAERPKGSFSTLEIQRTEQGDSAMYLCASSGLLGGSYEQYFGPGTRLTVT.

V and J are TRBV7-9 and TRBJ2-5; 9 bases agree with TRBD1. Gene TRBJ2-7 matches the end of the DNA better, so the J call may be wrong. The CDR3 runs to 14 residues. The germline V gene has CDR1 SEHNR and CDR2 FQNEAQ (reference sequence). As DNA, the CDR3 is TGTGCCAGCAGCTACCGGACAGGGGACTACGAGCAGTACTTC. Translation gives CASSYRTGDYEQYF.